This T cell receptor (beta chain) was identified during a study of T cells in Graves' hyperthyroidism and ophthalmopathy. Regarding the study as a whole: Most thyroid clonotypes that were expanded above 0.001 also turned up in blood.

Authors of the study amplified TCR beta CDR3 regions from RNA transcripts. First-round RT-PCR targeting the TCR CDR3 was performed with the HTBI primer set. TCRdb passed the multiplex PCR reads through MiXCR, listing each CDR3 protein once. The sample shows roughly 250,000 distinct CDR3 sequences, more than 12% of them seen only once. Diagnoses were made from clinical symptoms, serum measures (thyroxine and TRAb), thyroid ultrasound and orbital computed tomography. This clonotype came up many times. The antigen is unknown. V lost 2 bases, J lost 2 bases, and 13 bases stayed unmatched. CDR1 is MNHEY, CDR2 SVGAGI, per germline. This CDR3 comprises 21 residues.

This receptor was taken from a woman aged 35 to 49 with Graves' hyperthyroidism that later progressed to Graves' ophthalmopathy. The source material was blood. The chain combines TRBV6-5 with TRBJ2-2; TRBD2 agrees at 14 bases. CDR3 DNA sequence: TGTGCCAGCAGTTACCGGAGCGGACTAGCGGGAGGAATCCTCAACACCGGGGAGCTGTTTTTT. Its translation: CASSYRSGLAGGILNTGELFF.